This T cell receptor beta chain was recorded in a study of Ad26.COV2.S vaccination and SARS-CoV-2 variants. Study in general: A participant enrolled in the COV1001 Ad26.COV2.S trial arm provided the sample. Intramuscular Ad26.COV2.S doses were given once or twice, 56 days apart.

The treatment was: over 15 received Ad26.COV2.S at low or high dose, single or two shots; several received placebo; per-sample allocation not given. Sampling took place 63 days after the first vaccine or placebo injection. Expression of Wuhan-strain SARS-CoV-2 spike came from the Ad26 vector that formed the vaccine. Overall study results and limits: Once vaccination had occurred, spike-specific CD8+ and CD4+ T cell responses reportedly showed substantial breadth.

Remarks on this clone: Antigen: not known.

The repertoire was sequenced with immunoSEQ multiplex PCR; TCRdb's copy has only in-frame clones and lacks some. The table includes 350,000 to 500,000 clones, less than 95% detected once. The CDR3 has 15 amino acids. V was clipped by 6 bases and J by 0 bases; unmatched bases: 4. Germline values: CDR1 LGHDT, CDR2 YNNKEL (reference sequence). J is TRBJ2-3 and V is TRBV3-1 (or the pseudogene TRBV3-2), with TRBD2 identical over 9 bases. The source was peripheral blood, collected in a trial of Ad26.COV2.S vaccine versus placebo. This TCR came from a person between 18 and 60 years old who received the Ad26.COV2.S COVID-19 vaccine or a placebo. The CDR3 sequence: CASRPSGISTDTQYF. Here the CDR3 DNA reads TGTGCCAGCAGGCCTAGCGGGATCAGCACAGATACGCAGTATTTT.